The 14 T cell receptor beta chains given below trace back to one sample, sequenced in a study of shared clonotypes between healthy human individuals. Libraries were prepared by immunoSEQ multiplex PCR; TCRdb keeps only in-frame clonotypes and omits some of them. The sample includes approximately 940,000 clones, around three quarters of them seen just once. Sequencing was done on a sample of memory CD4+ T cells sorted from blood. Subset meaning: CD45RA-negative fraction. The receptors come from a man younger than 35 in good health.

The chain carries TRBV2 and TRBJ1-1; TRBD1 might be the D (5 bases). The CDR3 spans 18 residues. CDR1 is SNHLY and CDR2 is FYNNEI in the germline V gene. V was pared by 0 bases and J by 4 bases, with 21 bases between. CDR3 protein: CASSEALRGTPRGTEAFF. In DNA form, the CDR3 reads TGTGCCAGCAGTGAAGCGCTTCGTGGGACCCCACGGGGCACTGAAGCTTTCTTT.

This clone was observed a handful of times. This chain connects TRBV2 to TRBJ1-1; D uncertain. There are 14 residues in the CDR3. V was trimmed by 4 bases and J by 0 bases, leaving 9 bases between them. Germline CDR1 SNHLY, CDR2 FYNNEI. CDR3 sequence (DNA): TGTGCCAGCAGTGTTGAAGGGCTGAACACTGAAGCTTTCTTT. Encoded protein: CASSVEGLNTEAFF.

J is TRBJ1-4 and V is TRBV20-1; D unresolved. The germline V and J ends were trimmed by 6 bases and 12 bases, with 8 bases remaining between them. Germline-derived CDR1 and CDR2 are DFQATT and SNEGSKA (reference sequence). The CDR3 spans 9 residues. The CDR3 sequence: CSAPEELFF. As DNA, the CDR3 is TGCAGTGCGCCCGAGGAACTGTTTTTT.

V usage is TRBV6-5 and J usage is TRBJ1-5, with 8 nucleotides matching TRBD1. V shed 4 bases, J shed 5 bases, and the junction held 7 bases outside the gene matches. Germline CDR1 is MNHEY and CDR2 is SVGAGI. The CDR3 loop spans 15 amino acids. The CDR3 reads CASSSGGQGHQPQHF. As DNA, the CDR3 is TGTGCCAGCAGTTCTGGCGGACAGGGACATCAGCCCCAGCATTTT.

The CDR3 nucleotides are TGTGCCAGCAGCTTGGGATCAGATACGCAGTATTTT. It codes for CASSLGSDTQYF. The chain couples TRBV5-6 to TRBJ2-3; D gene unclear. The CDR3 is 12 residues long. V lost 0 bases and J 4 bases, leaving 3 bases between the germline ends. Germline V gene lookup returns CDR1 SGHDT and CDR2 YYEEEE.

The DNA for the CDR3 is TGTGCCAGCAGCGCTAGCGGGGGGCCCCGTGAGCAGTTCTTC. Amino acids: CASSASGGPREQFF. The chain is built from TRBV28 and TRBJ2-1; 11 positions match TRBD2. The CDR3 sequence is 14 residues long. CDR1 and CDR2 (germline): MDHEN, SYDVKM. V dropped 6 bases and J dropped 9; count of bases not matched to a gene: 7.

This clone was detected a few times. The CDR3: CASSLSRQLNYGYTF. DNA for the CDR3: TGTGCCAGCAGCTTGTCGCGGCAGCTAAACTATGGCTACACCTTC. The chain has TRBV5-5 and TRBJ1-2, with D uncertain. The germline V gene encodes CDR1 SGHKS and CDR2 YYEKEE (reference sequence). This CDR3 is 15 amino acids long. Trimming cost V 1 base and J 2 bases, with 12 bases left between them.

The chain uses TRBV30 and TRBJ2-7; TRBD1 might be the D (6 bases). V dropped 1 base and J dropped 3 bases, with 10 bases sitting between them. This CDR3 is built from 13 residues. Germline CDR1 GTSNPN, CDR2 SVGIG (reference sequence). The CDR3: CAWSGGPRYEQYF. The CDR3 DNA reads TGTGCCTGGAGTGGGGGGCCACGCTACGAGCAGTACTTC.

This clone was seen a handful of times. Other nucleotide sequences from this sample produce the same CDR3. This chain joins TRBV5-5 and TRBJ2-2, with unresolved D. CDR3 length: 12 residues. The germline gives CDR1 SGHKS, CDR2 YYEKEE (reference sequence). V lost 2 bases and J 5 bases, leaving 4 bases between the germline ends. CDR3 bases: TGTGCCAGCAGCTTCTTGACCGGGGAGCTGTTTTTT. Encoded protein: CASSFLTGELFF.

V usage is TRBV10-2 and J usage is TRBJ1-5, with 7 bases that match TRBD1. The trim removed 2 bases at V and 4 bases at J, leaving 5 bases unmatched. In germline, CDR1 is WSHSY, CDR2 SAAADI. CDR3 size: 15 residues. The CDR3: CASSERKTGNQPQHF. CDR3 nucleotides: TGCGCCAGCAGTGAGAGGAAGACAGGGAATCAGCCCCAGCATTTT.

This chain links TRBV2 with TRBJ1-6; D is undetermined. Trimming cost V 7 bases and J 5 bases, with 12 bases left between them. The germline V gene encodes CDR1 SNHLY and CDR2 FYNNEI. The CDR3 totals 14 residues. The CDR3 protein is CASTWYGDNSPLHF. The CDR3 nucleotides are TGTGCCAGCACCTGGTATGGAGATAATTCACCCCTCCACTTT.

This clone was detected only a few times. This rearrangement joins TRBV5-1 to TRBJ2-4; the D gene is possibly TRBD2 (5 bases). The CDR3 spans 15 residues. V was cut by 0 bases and J by 6 bases, with 13 bases left in between. The germline gives CDR1 SGHRS, CDR2 YFSETQ. CDR3 in DNA: TGCGCCAGCAGCTTGGCGTCCGGGGATACAAACATTCAGTACTTC. Protein sequence: CASSLASGDTNIQYF.

Many counts were recorded for this clone. Other nucleotide sequences in the sample specify the same CDR3. The J gene is TRBJ1-1, the V gene TRBV30; D gene uncertain. Trimming stripped 2 bases from V and 8 bases from J, with 9 bases between. The length of the CDR3 is 11 residues. Per germline, CDR1 GTSNPN and CDR2 SVGIG (reference sequence). The CDR3: CAWSPTREAFF. The CDR3 DNA is TGTGCCTGGAGTCCCACCCGGGAAGCTTTCTTT.

V usage is TRBV5-8 and J usage is TRBJ1-5; 8 bases match TRBD1. Germline loops: CDR1 SGHTS, CDR2 YDEGEE. V gave up 5 bases and J gave up 5 bases; unmatched junction bases: 6. The CDR3 sequence is 14 residues long. CDR3 nucleotide sequence: TGTGCCAGCAGGGATGACAGGGGCGATCAGCCCCAGCATTTT. Its translation is CASRDDRGDQPQHF.